This T cell receptor beta chain was documented in a study of T cell changes during pregnancy in multiple sclerosis. Comment on this clone: This specimen includes other DNA sequences encoding the same CDR3.

CDR1 is SGDLS and CDR2 is YYNGEE in the germline V gene. V was trimmed by 0 bases and J by 2 bases, leaving 8 bases between them. The CDR3 has 15 residues. The assay was immunoSEQ multiplex PCR, and TCRdb's table has in-frame clones only and misses some. The sample yields 50,000 to 55,000 clones, roughly 91% seen once. The source is a female donor with multiple sclerosis, enrolled in a pregnancy study. The rearrangement uses TRBV9 and TRBJ2-2; no clear D gene. The source material was CD4+ T cells from peripheral blood mononuclear cells, sampled in the third trimester of pregnancy. The CDR3 DNA follows: TGTGCCAGCAGCGTAGGGCTTCTCAACACCGGGGAGCTGTTTTTT. Its protein product is CASSVGLLNTGELFF. Looking up the rest from reference TRBV9 and TRBJ2-2 gives the full variable domain: DSGVTQTPKHLITATGQRVTLRCSPRSGDLSVYWYQQSLDQGLQFLIQYYNGEERAKGNILERFSAQQFPDLHSELNLSSLELGDSALYFCASSVGLLNTGELFFGEGSRLTVL.